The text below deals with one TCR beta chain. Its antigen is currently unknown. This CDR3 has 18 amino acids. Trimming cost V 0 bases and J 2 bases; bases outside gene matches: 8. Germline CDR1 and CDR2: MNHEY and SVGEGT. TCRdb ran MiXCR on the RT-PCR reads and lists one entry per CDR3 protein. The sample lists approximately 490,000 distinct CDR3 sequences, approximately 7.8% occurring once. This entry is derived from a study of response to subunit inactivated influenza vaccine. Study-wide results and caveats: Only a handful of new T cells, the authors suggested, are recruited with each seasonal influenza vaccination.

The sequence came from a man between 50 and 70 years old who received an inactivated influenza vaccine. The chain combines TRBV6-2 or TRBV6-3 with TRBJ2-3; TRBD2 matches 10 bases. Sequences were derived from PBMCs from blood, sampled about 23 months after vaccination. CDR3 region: CASSYSRLAGANTDTQYF. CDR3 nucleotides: TGTGCCAGCAGTTACTCGAGGCTAGCGGGGGCCAACACAGATACGCAGTATTTT.